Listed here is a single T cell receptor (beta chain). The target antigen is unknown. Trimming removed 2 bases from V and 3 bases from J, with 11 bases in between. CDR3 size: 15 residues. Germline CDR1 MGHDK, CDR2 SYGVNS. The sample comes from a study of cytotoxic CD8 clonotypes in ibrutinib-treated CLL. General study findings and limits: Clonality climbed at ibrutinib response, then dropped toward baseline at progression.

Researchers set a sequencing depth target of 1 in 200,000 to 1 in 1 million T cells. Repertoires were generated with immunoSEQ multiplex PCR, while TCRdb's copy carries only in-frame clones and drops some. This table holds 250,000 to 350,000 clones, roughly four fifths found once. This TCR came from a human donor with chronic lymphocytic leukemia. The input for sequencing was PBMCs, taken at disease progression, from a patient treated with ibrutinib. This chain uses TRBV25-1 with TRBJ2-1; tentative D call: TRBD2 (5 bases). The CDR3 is CASSEEGRVYNEQFF. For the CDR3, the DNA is TGTGCCAGCAGTGAAGAGGGTAGAGTCTACAATGAGCAGTTCTTC.